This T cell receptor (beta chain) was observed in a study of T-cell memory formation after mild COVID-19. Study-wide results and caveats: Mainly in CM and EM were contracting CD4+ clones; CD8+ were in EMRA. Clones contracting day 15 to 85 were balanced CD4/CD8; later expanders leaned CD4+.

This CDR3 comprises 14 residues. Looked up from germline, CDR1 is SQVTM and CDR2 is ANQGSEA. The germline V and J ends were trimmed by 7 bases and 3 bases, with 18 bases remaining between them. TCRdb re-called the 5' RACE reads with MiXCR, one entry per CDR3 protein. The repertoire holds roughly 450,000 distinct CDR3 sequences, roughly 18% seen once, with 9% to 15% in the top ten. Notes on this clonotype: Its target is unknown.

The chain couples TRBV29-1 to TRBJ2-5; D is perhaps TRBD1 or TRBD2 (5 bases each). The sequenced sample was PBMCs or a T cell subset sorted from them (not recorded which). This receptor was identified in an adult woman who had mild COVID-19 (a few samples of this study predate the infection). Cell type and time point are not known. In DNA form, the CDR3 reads TGCAGCGGCCGGGGCCCGACCCTGAAAGAGACCCAGTACTTC. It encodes CSGRGPTLKETQYF. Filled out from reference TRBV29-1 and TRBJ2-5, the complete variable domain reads SAVISQKPSRDICQRGTSLTIQCQVDSQVTMMFWYRQQPGQSLTLIATANQGSEATYESGFVIDKFPISRPNLTFSTLTVSNMSPEDSSIYLCSGRGPTLKETQYFGPGTRLLVL.